The 10 T cell receptor beta chains below all came from one sample that was sequenced in a study of Ad26.COV2.S vaccination and SARS-CoV-2 variants. Treatment in this sample: roughly 20 received Ad26.COV2.S at low or high dose, single or two shots; about 5 received placebo; per-sample allocation not given. Specimen acquisition occurred on day 63 following the initial vaccine or placebo injection. Libraries were prepared by immunoSEQ multiplex PCR; TCRdb keeps only in-frame clonotypes and omits some of them. The table has around 300,000 clones, around 89% seen once. The input for sequencing was peripheral blood, taken in a trial of Ad26.COV2.S vaccine versus placebo. Source of these receptors: a person aged 18-60 years who received the Ad26.COV2.S COVID-19 vaccine or a placebo.

This clone was counted a single time. The chain employs TRBV12-5 and TRBJ2-1; 7 nucleotides match TRBD2. Unmatched junction bases numbered 2, after V lost 0 bases and J lost 6 bases. This CDR3 is 14 amino acids long. Germline V gene data show CDR1 as LGHNT and CDR2 as FRNRAP. The CDR3 loop reads CASGLVGGSNEQFF. CDR3 DNA: TGTGCTAGTGGTTTGGTAGGCGGGAGCAATGAGCAGTTCTTC.

This clone was seen a few times. This chain joins TRBV3-1 (or the pseudogene TRBV3-2) and TRBJ1-3; tentative D call: TRBD1 (5 bases). Germline V lookup: CDR1 LGHDT, CDR2 YNNKEL (reference sequence). The CDR3 has 16 residues. Trimming pared 7 bases from V and 4 bases from J, leaving 20 bases between. The CDR3 sequence is CASTYGGASPGNTIYF. In DNA form, the CDR3 reads TGTGCCAGCACCTACGGCGGGGCCAGTCCGGGAAACACCATATATTTT.

This clone was seen just once. The chain recombines TRBV28 with TRBJ1-3, with 9 nucleotides matching TRBD1. The V gene end was trimmed by 4 bases and the J gene end by 4 bases; junction bases not matched to a gene: 5. This CDR3 comprises 15 residues. Per the germline V gene, CDR1 is MDHEN and CDR2 is SYDVKM. The CDR3 here is CASSWGQGYGNTIYF. CDR3 nucleotide sequence: TGTGCCAGCAGTTGGGGACAGGGATACGGAAACACCATATATTTT.

V gene TRBV19 combines with J gene TRBJ2-1, with D perhaps TRBD1 (6 bases). Germline CDR1 and CDR2: LNHDA and SQIVND (reference sequence). CDR3 length equals 14 residues. V gave up 7 bases and J gave up 6 bases, with 16 bases separating them. The CDR3 loop is CASTDYLQGNEQFF. The CDR3 nucleotides read TGTGCCAGTACCGACTACTTACAGGGCAATGAGCAGTTCTTC.

The chain uses TRBV29-1 and TRBJ1-1; the match to TRBD1 covers 7 bases. Germline V gene data show CDR1 as SQVTM and CDR2 as ANQGSEA. The CDR3 totals 12 residues. V trimming: 4 bases; J trimming: 10 bases; junction bases outside the gene matches: 9. The CDR3: CSVADRQGPAFF. The CDR3 DNA sequence: TGCAGCGTTGCTGATAGACAGGGCCCAGCTTTCTTT.

The chain is built from TRBV5-6 and TRBJ2-5; D call uncertain. The CDR3 spans 11 residues. Germline assignment: CDR1 SGHDT and CDR2 YYEEEE. Trimming removed 4 bases at V and 5 bases at J, with 6 bases between. CDR3 sequence: CASSRAETQYF. The CDR3 nucleotides are TGTGCCAGCAGCCGCGCCGAGACCCAGTACTTC.

The rearrangement links TRBV11-2 to TRBJ1-1; 8 bases are a match to TRBD1. CDR3 length: 16 residues. The V and J ends lost 4 bases and 1 base, in that order; junction bases with no gene match: 8. Looked up from germline, CDR1 is SGHAT and CDR2 is FQNNGV. The chain's CDR3 is CASSSRQGRENTEAFF. The CDR3 coding sequence is TGTGCCAGCAGCTCGAGACAGGGGCGTGAGAACACTGAAGCTTTCTTT. Full variable domain (missing parts from reference TRBV11-2 and TRBJ1-1): EAGVAQSPRYKIIEKRQSVAFWCNPISGHATLYWYQQILGQGPKLLIQFQNNGVVDDSQLPKDRFSAERLKGVDSTLKIQPAKLEDSAVYLCASSSRQGRENTEAFFGQGTRLTVV.

J is TRBJ2-7 and V is TRBV27; D call uncertain. The germline V and J ends were trimmed by 5 bases and 6 bases, with 2 bases remaining between them. From germline, CDR1 is MNHEY and CDR2 SMNVEV (reference sequence). The CDR3 spans 9 residues. The CDR3 bases are TGTGCCAGCAGTCCCGAGCAGTACTTC. Amino acid sequence: CASSPEQYF.

On this clone: Other nucleotide sequences in the sample specify the same CDR3. This chain's CDR3 is CASSLSGVEQYF. As DNA, the CDR3 is TGTGCCAGCAGTTTGTCAGGGGTCGAGCAGTACTTC. The chain uses TRBV12-3 or TRBV12-4 and TRBJ2-7; tentatively, D is TRBD1 (6 bases). The CDR3 sequence is 12 residues long. The V end lost 3 bases, the J end lost 6 bases, and 9 bases lay between the germline ends.

V is TRBV4-3 and J is TRBJ2-2; possibly TRBD2 for D (6 bases). This CDR3 spans 16 amino acids. Germline lookup yields CDR1 LGHNA and CDR2 YSLEER. V was cut by 0 bases and J by 7 bases, with 15 bases left in between. The CDR3 DNA follows: TGCGCCAGCAGCCAAGATAGACTCGGGAGAAACGGGGAGCTGTTTTTT. This gives the protein CASSQDRLGRNGELFF.